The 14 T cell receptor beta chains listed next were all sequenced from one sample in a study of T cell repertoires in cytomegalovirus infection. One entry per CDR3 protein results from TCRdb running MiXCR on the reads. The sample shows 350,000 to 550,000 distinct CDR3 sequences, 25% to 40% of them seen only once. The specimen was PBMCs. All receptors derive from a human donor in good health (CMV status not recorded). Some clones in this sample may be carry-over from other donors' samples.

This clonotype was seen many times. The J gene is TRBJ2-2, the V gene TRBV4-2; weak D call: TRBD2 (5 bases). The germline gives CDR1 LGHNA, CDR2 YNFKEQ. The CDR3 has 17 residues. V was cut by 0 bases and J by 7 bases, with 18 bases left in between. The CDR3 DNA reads TGTGCCAGCAGCCAAGATCGGGGTAATTTGGTTGTCGGGGAGCTGTTTTTT. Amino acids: CASSQDRGNLVVGELFF.

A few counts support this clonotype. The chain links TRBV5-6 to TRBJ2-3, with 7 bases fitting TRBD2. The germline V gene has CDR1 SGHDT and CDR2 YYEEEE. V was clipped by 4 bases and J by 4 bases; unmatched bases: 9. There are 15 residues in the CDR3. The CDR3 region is CASSPRGREPDTQYF. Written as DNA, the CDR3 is TGTGCCAGCAGCCCCCGGGGGAGGGAGCCAGATACGCAGTATTTT.

Here the CDR3 DNA reads TGTGCCAGCAGAGCCCGAACAGGGCTGAACACTGAAGCTTTCTTT. This translates into CASRARTGLNTEAFF. This chain joins TRBV6-5 and TRBJ1-1; D possibly corresponds to TRBD1 (6 bases). The CDR3 runs to 15 residues. Germline V gene data show CDR1 as MNHEY and CDR2 as SVGAGI. With 6 bases removed from V and 0 bases from J, the gap between germline ends came to 14 bases.

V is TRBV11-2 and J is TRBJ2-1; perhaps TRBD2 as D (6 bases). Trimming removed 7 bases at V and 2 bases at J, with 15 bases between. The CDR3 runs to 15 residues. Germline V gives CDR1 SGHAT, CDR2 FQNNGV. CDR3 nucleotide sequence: TGTGCCAGCACTGCGGCGGGGCAGGCCTACAATGAGCAGTTCTTC. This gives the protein CASTAAGQAYNEQFF.

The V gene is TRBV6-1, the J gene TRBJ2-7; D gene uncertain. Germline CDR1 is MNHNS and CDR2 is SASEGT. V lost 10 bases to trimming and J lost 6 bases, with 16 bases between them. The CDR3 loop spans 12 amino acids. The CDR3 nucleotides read TGTGCCACTAGGAACAGCCTCGGCGAGCAGTACTTC. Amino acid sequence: CATRNSLGEQYF.

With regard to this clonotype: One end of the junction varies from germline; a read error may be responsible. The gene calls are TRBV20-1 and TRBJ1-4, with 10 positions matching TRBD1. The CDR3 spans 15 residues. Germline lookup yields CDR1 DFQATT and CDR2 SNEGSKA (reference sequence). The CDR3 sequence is CSARVSGTGVEKLFF. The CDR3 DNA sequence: TGCAGTGCGAGAGTATCCGGGACAGGGGTTGAAAAACTGTTTTTT.

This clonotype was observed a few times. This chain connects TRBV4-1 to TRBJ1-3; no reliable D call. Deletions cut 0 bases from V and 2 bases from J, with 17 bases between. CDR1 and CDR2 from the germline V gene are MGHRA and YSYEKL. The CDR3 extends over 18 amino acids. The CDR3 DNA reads TGCGCCAGCAGCCAAGATCGACAAGACTGGCGCGCTGGAAACACCATATATTTT. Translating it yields CASSQDRQDWRAGNTIYF.

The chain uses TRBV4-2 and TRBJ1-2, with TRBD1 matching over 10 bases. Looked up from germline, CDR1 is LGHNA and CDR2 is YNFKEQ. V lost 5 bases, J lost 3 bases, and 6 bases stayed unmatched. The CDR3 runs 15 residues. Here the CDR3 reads CASSTPGTGDYGYTF. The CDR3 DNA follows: TGTGCCAGCAGCACCCCCGGGACAGGGGACTATGGCTACACCTTC.

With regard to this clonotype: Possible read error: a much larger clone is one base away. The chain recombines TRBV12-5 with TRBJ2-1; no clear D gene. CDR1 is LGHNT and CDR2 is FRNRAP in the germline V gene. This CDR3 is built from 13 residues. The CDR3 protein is CASGARSYNEQLF. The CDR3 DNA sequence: TGTGCTAGTGGCGCGCGCTCCTACAATGAGCAGTTATTC. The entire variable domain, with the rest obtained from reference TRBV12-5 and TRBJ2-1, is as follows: DARVTQTPRHKVTEMGQEVTMRCQPILGHNTVFWYRQTMMQGLELLAYFRNRAPLDDSGMPKDRFSAEMPDATLATLKIQPSEPRDSAVYFCASGARSYNEQLFGPGTRLTVL.

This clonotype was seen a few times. In DNA form, the CDR3 reads TGTGCCAGCAGTGTTACAGGGGGCTCCTACAATGAGCAGTTCTTC. It translates to CASSVTGGSYNEQFF. This chain connects TRBV6-1 to TRBJ2-1; 8 bases match TRBD1. Germline assignment: CDR1 MNHNS and CDR2 SASEGT. The CDR3 loop spans 15 amino acids. Unmatched junction bases numbered 2, after V lost 4 bases and J lost 0 bases.

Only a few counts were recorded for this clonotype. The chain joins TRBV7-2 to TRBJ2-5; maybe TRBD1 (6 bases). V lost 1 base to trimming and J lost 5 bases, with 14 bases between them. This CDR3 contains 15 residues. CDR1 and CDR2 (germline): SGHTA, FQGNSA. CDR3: CASSLGARGSETQYF. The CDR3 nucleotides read TGTGCCAGCAGCTTAGGGGCCAGGGGATCCGAGACCCAGTACTTC.

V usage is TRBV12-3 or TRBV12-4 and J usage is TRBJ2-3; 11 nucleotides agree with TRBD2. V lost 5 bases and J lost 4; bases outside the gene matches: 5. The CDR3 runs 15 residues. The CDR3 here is CASSPLAGGADTQYF. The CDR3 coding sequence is TGTGCCAGCAGTCCTCTAGCGGGGGGAGCAGATACGCAGTATTTT.

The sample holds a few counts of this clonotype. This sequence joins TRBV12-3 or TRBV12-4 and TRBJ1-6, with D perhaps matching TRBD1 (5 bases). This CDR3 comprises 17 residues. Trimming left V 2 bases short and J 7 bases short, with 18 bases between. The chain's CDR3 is CASSLLLARVINSPLHF. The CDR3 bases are TGTGCCAGCAGTTTACTTCTGGCCAGGGTGATCAATTCACCCCTCCACTTT.

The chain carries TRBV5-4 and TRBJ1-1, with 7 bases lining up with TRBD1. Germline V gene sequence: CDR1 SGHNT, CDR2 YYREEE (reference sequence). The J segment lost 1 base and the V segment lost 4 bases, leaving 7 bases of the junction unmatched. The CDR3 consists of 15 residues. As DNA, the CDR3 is TGTGCCAGCAGCCTGGCCAGGGGGTCGAACACTGAAGCTTTCTTT. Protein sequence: CASSLARGSNTEAFF.